The clone carrying this T cell receptor beta chain was seen a handful of times. The antigen is not known. The authors ran a second PCR of 7 to 11 cycles using a sample-barcoded 5' primer and a J-beta primer mix. TCRdb reprocessed the 5' RACE reads with MiXCR, giving one entry per CDR3 protein. The table has about 1.8 million distinct CDR3 sequences, 40% to 55% seen once. The data derive from a study of blood T cells in healthy people across ages. The ends were cut back, 5 bases at V and 15 bases at J, with 23 bases in the middle. Germline CDR1 and CDR2: SGHTA and FQGTGA. The CDR3 contains 14 residues. Study findings and constraints: The recorded TCR beta diversity per million T cells decreased in a roughly linear manner with age. When set beside aged donors, long-lived donors presented more naive CD4+ cells and higher diversity. The unsorted PBMCs prevented any conclusive comparison of naive versus antigen-experienced cells. The unknown donor CMV status may have confounded expanded clonotype changes.

The chain is built from TRBV7-3 and TRBJ2-1; D is undetermined. The clonotype comes from a woman in her forties in good health. Source material: blood. This CDR3 is CASSPHNGPTGRFF. CDR3 bases: TGTGCCAGCAGCCCGCATAATGGACCCACTGGACGGTTCTTC.